The present T cell receptor (beta chain) was sequenced within a study of blood T cell repertoires in COVID-19. Study in general: T cells, B-cell-depleted T cells, or PBMCs supplied cDNA or gDNA.

The V gene's germline CDR1 is MDHEN and CDR2 SYDVKM. After removal of 5 bases from V and 3 bases from J, the junction contained 2 bases not matched to a gene. This CDR3 region has 15 residues. Original data processing: Quantification of nucleated cells was approximated via reference gene primer amplification. Sequencing was performed with immunoSEQ multiplex PCR; in TCRdb, only in-frame clones are kept and a portion is missing. V and J calls and clone size are as listed in that table; D and trimming were resolved from the DNA. The data contain tens of thousands of clones, roughly nine tenths of them seen just once; the ten biggest clones take up around 7.9%.

This TCR was sampled from a man younger than 45 with acute or convalescent COVID-19. Sequencing was done on a sample of peripheral blood. This chain connects TRBV28 to TRBJ2-5, with 14 bases aligning to TRBD2. The CDR3, as DNA: TGTGCCAGCAGTAGGACTAGCGGGAGGAAAGAGACCCAGTACTTC. It specifies CASSRTSGRKETQYF.